This entry is about one TCR beta chain. TCRdb's copy holds only in-frame clones and misses some; the assay was immunoSEQ multiplex PCR. Here the sample spans about 300,000 clones, approximately 82% being singletons. Trimming removed 4 bases from V and 6 bases from J; junction bases left unmatched: 16. Germline-derived CDR1 and CDR2 are SGHRS and YFSETQ. The CDR3 is 19 amino acids. This record belongs to a study of blood T cell repertoires in COVID-19. The sequenced sample consisted of peripheral blood. The sequence derives from a woman between 45 and 60 years old with acute or convalescent COVID-19. This chain links TRBV5-1 with TRBJ2-3, with 14 bases that match TRBD2. CDR3 loop: CASSLSGTSGSGQGDTQYF. The CDR3, as DNA: TGCGCCAGCAGCCTGTCCGGGACTAGCGGGAGCGGACAAGGGGATACGCAGTATTTT.